Each of the 32 T cell receptor beta chains below was sequenced from the same sample in a study of blood T cells in healthy people across ages. The authors ran a second PCR of 7 to 11 cycles using a sample-barcoded 5' primer and a J-beta primer mix. Via MiXCR, TCRdb re-called the 5' RACE reads, giving one row per CDR3 protein. The table shows around 1,800,000 distinct CDR3 sequences, with around 42% occurring only once. Sequencing input: blood. Every receptor here comes from a human donor in good health.

V is TRBV19 and J is TRBJ1-1; 8 nucleotides agree with TRBD1. The V and J ends lost 7 bases and 1 base, in that order; junction bases with no gene match: 5. CDR1 and CDR2 (germline): LNHDA, SQIVND (reference sequence). This CDR3 has 14 amino acids. In nucleotides, the CDR3 is TGTGCCAGTAAGGGGACAGGAAAGAACACTGAAGCTTTCTTT. It codes for CASKGTGKNTEAFF.

This clonotype has at least ten counts. CDR3 residues: CASSSTGVREKLFF. In DNA, the CDR3 is TGTGCCAGCAGCTCGACAGGGGTCCGTGAAAAACTGTTTTTT. The chain joins TRBV5-4 to TRBJ1-4, with TRBD1 matching 8 bases. Unmatched junction bases numbered 5, after V lost 3 bases and J lost 7 bases. Germline CDR1 SGHNT, CDR2 YYREEE (reference sequence). The CDR3 runs to 14 residues.

V and J are TRBV5-6 and TRBJ1-2, with D possibly being TRBD1 (5 bases). Deletions cut 0 bases from V and 4 bases from J, with 13 bases between. The CDR3 spans 15 residues. CDR1 is SGHDT, CDR2 YYEEEE, per germline. This CDR3 reads CASSLVGDLAYGYTF. DNA of the CDR3: TGTGCCAGCAGCTTGGTAGGGGACCTCGCCTATGGCTACACCTTC.

This rearrangement joins TRBV12-3 or TRBV12-4 to TRBJ2-1; 10 nucleotides align to TRBD1. V lost 7 bases and J lost 8; bases outside the gene matches: 11. The CDR3 sequence is 15 residues long. CDR3 DNA: TGTGCCAGCAATTCCCCGGGACAGGGGTTGGATGAGCAGTTCTTC. Residues: CASNSPGQGLDEQFF.

This clonotype was seen a few times. The chain has TRBV7-9 and TRBJ2-4, with 11 positions matching TRBD2. CDR3 length equals 15 residues. Germline CDR1 is SEHNR and CDR2 is FQNEAQ (reference sequence). With 4 bases clipped from V and 13 bases from J, the junction kept 12 bases outside the gene matches. The CDR3: CASSSTSGAPQEQYF. The CDR3 DNA reads TGTGCCAGCAGCTCGACTAGCGGGGCCCCCCAAGAGCAGTACTTC.

In the case of this clonotype: The junction departs from the called germline gene at one end, perhaps through a read error. The V call is TRBV29-1, the J call TRBJ1-5; tentatively, D is TRBD1 (6 bases). CDR3 size: 13 residues. Germline assignment: CDR1 SQVTM and CDR2 ANQGSEA. CDR3 protein: CSVLQGWGQPRHF. In DNA, the CDR3 is TGCAGCGTTCTACAGGGTTGGGGGCAGCCCCGGCATTTT.

V and J are TRBV2 and TRBJ1-2; D gene unclear. The CDR3 consists of 13 residues. Germline V gene data show CDR1 as SNHLY and CDR2 as FYNNEI. V was cut by 7 bases and J by 4 bases, with 13 bases left in between. The CDR3 spells CASMGERGYGYTF. The CDR3 DNA reads TGTGCCAGCATGGGAGAACGGGGCTATGGCTACACCTTC.

The chain uses TRBV29-1 and TRBJ2-3, with a weak D call TRBD1 (5 bases). The CDR3 runs 14 residues. V was pared by 3 bases and J by 3 bases, with 13 bases between. CDR1 and CDR2 (germline): SQVTM, ANQGSEA. The CDR3 reads CSVEGPERTDTQYF. CDR3 in DNA: TGCAGCGTTGAGGGGCCGGAGAGGACAGATACGCAGTATTTT.

V and J are TRBV6-5 and TRBJ2-1; 11 nucleotides agree with TRBD1. Germline V gene sequence: CDR1 MNHEY, CDR2 SVGAGI. The CDR3 extends over 12 amino acids. The junction had 0 bases not matched to a gene; V was cut back by 6 bases and J by 8 bases. CDR3 sequence reads: CASRDRGHEQFF. CDR3 DNA: TGTGCCAGCAGGGACAGGGGGCATGAGCAGTTCTTC.

V is TRBV28 and J is TRBJ1-5; possibly TRBD1 for D (6 bases). CDR1 MDHEN and CDR2 SYDVKM come from the germline V gene. The CDR3 covers 13 residues. Trimming removed 6 bases from V and 5 bases from J, with 11 bases in between. CDR3 sequence (DNA): TGTGCCAGCAGGAGTGACAGGTATCAGCCCCAGCATTTT. As protein: CASRSDRYQPQHF.

This clonotype was found a few times. The chain employs TRBV29-1 and TRBJ2-3; 7 bases align to TRBD1. Germline CDR1 SQVTM, CDR2 ANQGSEA. This CDR3 region has 14 residues. V lost 6 bases, J lost 2 bases, and 8 bases stayed unmatched. CDR3 amino acids: CSVGDRVNTDTQYF. As DNA, the CDR3 is TGCAGCGTCGGCGACAGGGTTAACACAGATACGCAGTATTTT.

The chain couples TRBV20-1 to TRBJ2-1; 7 nucleotides align to TRBD1. Unmatched junction bases numbered 9, after V lost 5 bases and J lost 5 bases. CDR1 is DFQATT, CDR2 SNEGSKA, per germline (reference sequence). This CDR3 is 14 amino acids long. The CDR3 is CSAERQGADNEQFF. In DNA form, the CDR3 reads TGCAGTGCTGAGAGACAGGGTGCCGACAATGAGCAGTTCTTC.

This clonotype was picked up a small number of times. The chain employs TRBV7-2 and TRBJ1-2; 11 bases map to TRBD1. V gave up 3 bases and J gave up 8 bases; unmatched junction bases: 8. CDR3 length: 15 amino acids. Germline V gene sequence: CDR1 SGHTA, CDR2 FQGNSA. The CDR3 reads CASSLGQGDIGGYTF. The CDR3 coding sequence is TGTGCCAGCAGCTTGGGACAGGGGGATATCGGAGGCTACACCTTC.

This clonotype was seen just once. The junction departs from the called germline gene at one end, perhaps through a read error. This chain connects TRBV12-3 or TRBV12-4 to TRBJ2-7; no clear D. This CDR3 comprises 14 residues. The CDR3 sequence is CASGLTRISYEQYF. The CDR3 DNA sequence: TGTGCCAGCGGTTTGACCAGGATTTCCTACGAGCAGTACTTC.

The gene calls are TRBV4-1 and TRBJ2-2; TRBD1 matches 8 bases. Per the germline V gene, CDR1 is MGHRA and CDR2 is YSYEKL. Unmatched junction bases numbered 11, after V lost 6 bases and J lost 8 bases. This CDR3 region has 15 residues. The CDR3: CASSATQGARGELFF. As DNA, the CDR3 is TGCGCCAGCAGTGCAACCCAGGGGGCGCGAGGGGAGCTGTTTTTT.

The table lists this clonotype with a few counts. The chain couples TRBV5-1 to TRBJ2-7, with a tentative D call TRBD1 (6 bases). CDR1 and CDR2 (germline): SGHRS, YFSETQ. Deletions cut 0 bases from V and 1 base from J, with 11 bases between. The CDR3 is made up of 15 amino acids. The CDR3 nucleotides read TGCGCCAGCAGCTTGGACAGGGCCAATTCCTACGAGCAGTACTTC. Protein product: CASSLDRANSYEQYF.

There are a few counts of this clonotype. This sequence joins TRBV12-3 or TRBV12-4 and TRBJ2-3; the D gene could be TRBD1 or TRBD2 (7 bases each). V gave up 6 bases and J gave up 10 bases, with 14 bases separating them. The CDR3 runs 12 residues. CDR3 DNA: TGTGCCAGCAGCCCAGGGGGGGGCCCGCAGTATTTT. Translating it yields CASSPGGGPQYF.

A note on this clonotype: Being one base from a much bigger clone, this may be a read error. The chain carries TRBV29-1 and TRBJ2-1; 10 positions agree with TRBD2. The CDR3 runs 12 residues. CDR1 and CDR2 (germline): SQVTM, ANQGSEA. After removal of 6 bases from V and 13 bases from J, the junction contained 9 bases not matched to a gene. CDR3 DNA: TGCAGCGTATCCAGCGGGGGGGAGACCCAGTTCTTC. Residues: CSVSSGGETQFF.

In this sample, this clonotype turned up many times. The rearrangement uses TRBV7-6 and TRBJ1-2, with TRBD1 as a possible D gene (5 bases). Trimming pared 1 base from V and 2 bases from J, leaving 11 bases between. Germline V lookup: CDR1 SGHVS, CDR2 FNYEAQ. The CDR3 is 15 residues long. CDR3 region: CASSLGGRANYGYTF. CDR3 sequence (DNA): TGTGCCAGCAGCTTAGGAGGCAGGGCAAACTATGGCTACACCTTC.

CDR3 DNA sequence: TGTGCCAGCAGTTTAGGGAGGGGCAGTTCCTATGGCTACACCTTC. It translates to CASSLGRGSSYGYTF. The J gene is TRBJ1-2, the V gene TRBV12-3 or TRBV12-4, with D perhaps matching TRBD1 (5 bases). The CDR3 runs 15 residues. The V gene lost 1 base and the J gene lost 4 bases, with 13 bases spanning the gap.

The V and J genes are TRBV20-1 and TRBJ1-5, with a possible D match to TRBD1 (5 bases). This CDR3 is 14 amino acids long. The germline gives CDR1 DFQATT, CDR2 SNEGSKA (reference sequence). Trimming took 4 bases from V and 8 from J, leaving 18 bases between them. DNA for the CDR3: TGCAGTGCTAACGGAGGGAGGTTCAGGGAGCCCCAGCATTTT. It is translated as CSANGGRFREPQHF.

This clonotype came up a few times. This rearrangement joins TRBV14 to TRBJ2-5; 9 bases are a match to TRBD1. Germline CDR1 SGHDN, CDR2 FVKESK. This CDR3 is 15 amino acids long. With 5 bases clipped from V and 5 bases from J, the junction kept 9 bases outside the gene matches. The CDR3 nucleotides are TGTGCCAGCAGCTCGAGGACAGGGGCCAGGGAGACCCAGTACTTC. Residues: CASSSRTGARETQYF.

This sequence joins TRBV4-3 and TRBJ1-1; maybe TRBD1 (5 bases). The CDR3 consists of 16 residues. Germline CDR1 LGHNA, CDR2 YSLEER. Deletions cut 0 bases from V and 4 bases from J, with 15 bases between. The CDR3 here is CASSQEVRSGGTEAFF. In DNA form, the CDR3 reads TGCGCCAGCAGCCAAGAGGTGCGATCGGGGGGCACTGAAGCTTTCTTT.

This clonotype was seen more than once but under ten times. The chain links TRBV7-2 to TRBJ2-1; D gene unclear. This CDR3 spans 14 amino acids. Germline CDR1 is SGHTA and CDR2 is FQGNSA. Trimming pared 5 bases from V and 8 bases from J, leaving 16 bases between. The CDR3 coding sequence is TGTGCCAGCAGCCCTATCCTATATGGCGATGAGCAGTTCTTC. It codes for CASSPILYGDEQFF. The full variable domain, with the rest looked up from reference TRBV7-2 and TRBJ2-1, is GAGVSQSPSNKVTEKGKDVELRCDPISGHTALYWYRQSLGQGLEFLIYFQGNSAPDKSGLPSDRFSAERTGGSVSTLTIQRTQQEDSAVYLCASSPILYGDEQFFGPGTRLTVL.

Only a few counts were recorded for this clonotype. This sequence joins TRBV24-1 and TRBJ2-1; D unresolved. Trimming shortened V by 5 bases and J by 4 bases, and 8 bases separated the two germline ends. Germline CDR1 is KGHDR and CDR2 is SFDVKD. This CDR3 comprises 13 residues. DNA for the CDR3: TGTGCCACCAGTGGCCCAGAATACAATGAGCAGTTCTTC. This codes for CATSGPEYNEQFF.

The chain employs TRBV25-1 and TRBJ2-1; tentatively, D is TRBD1 or TRBD2 (5 bases each). The germline V and J ends were trimmed by 8 bases and 7 bases, with 9 bases remaining between them. Per germline, CDR1 MGHDK and CDR2 SYGVNS. The CDR3 runs to 11 residues. The CDR3 coding sequence is TGTGCCAGCGTGAGGGGTAATGAGCAGTTCTTC. Translated, it gives CASVRGNEQFF. Looking up the rest from reference TRBV25-1 and TRBJ2-1 gives the full variable domain: EADIYQTPRYLVIGTGKKITLECSQTMGHDKMYWYQQDPGMELHLIHYSYGVNSTEKGDLSSESTVSRIRTEHFPLTLESARPSHTSQYLCASVRGNEQFFGPGTRLTVL.

This clonotype was detected ten times or more. This chain uses TRBV4-1 with TRBJ1-2; maybe TRBD1 (6 bases). Trimming removed 0 bases at V and 4 bases at J, with 18 bases between. This CDR3 contains 17 residues. Germline V lookup: CDR1 MGHRA, CDR2 YSYEKL. The CDR3 is CASSQEIQGMRIYGYTF. The CDR3 DNA follows: TGCGCCAGCAGCCAAGAAATACAGGGCATGCGTATCTATGGCTACACCTTC.

This clonotype was seen more than once but under ten times. The J gene is TRBJ1-2, the V gene TRBV5-1; D unclear. With 0 bases removed from V and 1 base from J, the gap between germline ends came to 16 bases. Looked up from germline, CDR1 is SGHRS and CDR2 is YFSETQ. The CDR3 totals 17 residues. The CDR3 here is CASSLGRISVLNYGYTF. The CDR3 coding sequence is TGCGCCAGCAGCTTGGGAAGGATCTCCGTTCTTAACTATGGCTACACCTTC.

This clonotype showed up just a few times. V usage is TRBV20-1 and J usage is TRBJ2-3; D remains unclear. Trimming removed 0 bases at V and 0 bases at J, with 10 bases between. CDR3 length: 15 amino acids. Germline V gene sequence: CDR1 DFQATT, CDR2 SNEGSKA (reference sequence). This chain's CDR3 is CSARDRIPSTDTQYF. The CDR3, as DNA: TGCAGTGCTAGAGACAGGATTCCTAGCACAGATACGCAGTATTTT.

V usage is TRBV20-1 and J usage is TRBJ2-1, with D maybe TRBD1 (6 bases). In germline, CDR1 is DFQATT, CDR2 SNEGSKA (reference sequence). Trimming pared 0 bases from V and 5 bases from J, leaving 14 bases between. The CDR3 sequence is 15 residues long. The CDR3 nucleotides read TGCAGTGCTAGAGATAGGACGACAGGCAACAATGAGCAGTTCTTC. This gives the protein CSARDRTTGNNEQFF.

The chain couples TRBV20-1 to TRBJ2-3; 8 nucleotides line up with TRBD2. The CDR3 has 16 amino acids. Germline loops: CDR1 DFQATT, CDR2 SNEGSKA (reference sequence). The V gene end was trimmed by 0 bases and the J gene end by 3 bases; junction bases not matched to a gene: 8. For the CDR3, the DNA is TGCAGTGCTAGAGATCGCCCGGGACTAGTGACAGATACGCAGTATTTT. It yields the protein CSARDRPGLVTDTQYF.

There are a few counts of this clonotype. The chain employs TRBV6-2 or TRBV6-3 and TRBJ2-7; a weak D match, TRBD2 (5 bases). The J call is in doubt because the DNA end fits TRBJ2-5 better. In germline, CDR1 is MNHEY, CDR2 SVGEGT. The CDR3 covers 13 residues. For the CDR3, the DNA is TGTGCCAGCAGTCCGGGGAGTTGGGCGACCCAGTACTTC. Translated: CASSPGSWATQYF.